The TCR beta chain under discussion was sequenced for a study of blood T cells in healthy people across ages. The second PCR ran 7 to 11 cycles with a sample-barcoded 5' primer and J-beta primers. Each CDR3 protein gets one entry after TCRdb re-called the 5' RACE reads with MiXCR. The sample gives 890,000 or so distinct CDR3 sequences, approximately 67% of which show up once; 25% to 35% is in the top ten. Study observations and caveats: Reliance upon unsorted PBMCs precluded definitive naive versus antigen-experienced comparison.

The CDR3 length is 14 residues. Germline CDR1 MDHEN, CDR2 SYDVKM. In this sample, this clonotype turned up once. Antigen unknown. One junction end disagrees with the germline gene, perhaps due to a read error. Sequences were obtained from blood. The receptor was derived from a man aged 30 to 45 in good health. The chain is built from TRBV28 and TRBJ2-5; tentatively, D is TRBD2 (6 bases). CDR3 region: CVSSTSGTQETQYF. DNA of the CDR3: TGTGTCAGCAGTACTTCAGGGACTCAGGAGACCCAGTACTTC. Together with reference TRBV28 and TRBJ2-5, the CDR3 gives the full variable domain: DVKVTQSSRYLVKRTGEKVFLECVQDMDHENMFWYRQDPGLGLRLIYFSYDVKMKEKGDIPEGYSVSREKKERFSLILESASTNQTSMYLCVSSTSGTQETQYFGPGTRLLVL.